The rows below give T cell receptor beta chains drawn from one sample of a study of blood T cell repertoires in COVID-19. The data were produced by immunoSEQ multiplex PCR, yet TCRdb's version contains in-frame clones alone and is incomplete. The sample yields 320,000 or so clones, 80% to 90% seen once. Source material: PBMCs or T cells enriched from blood (not recorded which). The receptor source for this set is a man younger than 45 who had recovered from COVID-19. Each CDR3 is given with its conserved first and last residue. A D gene is named only where the DNA matches it firmly. Not every row has a clone size; where given, it reads once, few, many or a size class.

J	size	V	D	CDR3	DNA
TRBJ1-5	NA	TRBV20-1	NA	CSASPADSNQPQHF	TGCAGTGCTAGTCCCGCAGATAGCAATCAGCCCCAGCATTTT
TRBJ1-5	NA	TRBV10-3	NA	CAISEGQTIQPQHF	TGTGCCATCAGTGAAGGACAGACGATTCAGCCCCAGCATTTT
TRBJ1-1	NA	TRBV14	NA	CASSQEGPGVRTEAFF	TGTGCCAGCAGCCAAGAAGGGCCGGGGGTGAGAACTGAAGCTTTCTTT
TRBJ2-2	few	TRBV9	NA	CASSVAGRGTGELFF	TGTGCCAGCAGCGTTGCAGGACGAGGGACCGGGGAGCTGTTTTTT
TRBJ2-3	NA	TRBV30	NA	CAWSVRWSGSTDTQYF	TGTGCCTGGAGTGTTAGATGGTCGGGAAGCACAGATACGCAGTATTTT
TRBJ2-7	NA	TRBV7-2	NA	CASSLVSGETYEQYF	TGTGCCAGCAGCTTAGTATCCGGAGAAACCTACGAGCAGTACTTC
TRBJ1-1	once	TRBV28	TRBD1	CASSLSDRGYGEAFF	TGTGCCAGCAGTCTATCGGACAGGGGGTACGGTGAAGCTTTCTTT
TRBJ2-3	NA	TRBV6-5	NA	CASSYSGRGGTDTQYF	TGTGCCAGCAGTTACTCGGGGAGGGGGGGCACAGATACGCAGTATTTT
TRBJ1-4	NA	TRBV6-6	TRBD1	CASSSTGGDEKLFF	TGTGCCAGCAGTTCGACAGGGGGCGATGAAAAACTGTTTTTT
TRBJ1-3	NA	TRBV5-1	NA	CASSLGQVGNTIYF	TGCGCCAGCAGCTTGGGTCAGGTTGGAAACACCATATATTTT
TRBJ1-4	NA	TRBV5-1	TRBD1	CASSPRTGPNEKLFF	TGCGCCAGCAGCCCACGGACAGGGCCGAATGAAAAACTGTTTTTT
TRBJ2-1	NA	TRBV6-5	TRBD2	CASSTGLAGGVEQFF	TGTGCCAGCAGTACCGGACTAGCGGGGGGAGTTGAGCAGTTCTTC
TRBJ1-5	NA	TRBV25-1	TRBD1	CASGGGGQGHQPQHF	TGTGCCAGCGGGGGGGGAGGACAGGGTCATCAGCCCCAGCATTTT
TRBJ1-2	NA	TRBV2	TRBD1	CASSQYWTGTENGYTF	TGTGCCAGCAGCCAATACTGGACAGGGACAGAGAATGGCTACACCTTC
TRBJ2-6	NA	TRBV28	TRBD1	CASRRGTGASGANVLTF	TGTGCCAGCCGGAGGGGGACAGGGGCCTCTGGGGCCAACGTCCTGACTTTC
TRBJ2-3	NA	TRBV7-9	NA	CASTPTGSYTQYF	TGTGCCAGCACCCCAACCGGGAGTTATACGCAGTATTTT
TRBJ1-2	NA	TRBV27	NA	CASSLLGGFGYTF	TGTGCCAGCAGTTTATTAGGGGGTTTTGGCTACACCTTC
TRBJ2-3	NA	TRBV9	NA	CASSGDTDTQYF	TGTGCCAGCAGCGGAGACACAGATACGCAGTATTTT
TRBJ1-1	NA	TRBV12-3/TRBV12-4	NA	CASSSATGTEAFF	TGTGCCAGCAGCTCAGCGACTGGCACTGAAGCTTTCTTT
TRBJ2-7	NA	TRBV11-2	TRBD1	CASSTYDRGTYEQYF	TGTGCCAGCAGCACTTATGACAGGGGGACCTACGAGCAGTACTTC
TRBJ1-6	NA	TRBV6-5	NA	CASSYLGLGSPLHF	TGTGCCAGCAGTTACTTGGGGCTGGGTTCACCCCTCCACTTT
TRBJ2-7	NA	TRBV28	TRBD2	CASKLAGFSSYEQYF	TGTGCCAGCAAACTAGCGGGGTTCAGCTCCTACGAGCAGTACTTC
TRBJ1-5	few	TRBV5-8	TRBD1	CASSLTGGRNQPQHF	TGTGCCAGCAGCTTGACAGGGGGGCGGAATCAGCCCCAGCATTTT
TRBJ2-1	NA	TRBV5-1	NA	CASSLGTDRLSANEQFF	TGCGCCAGCAGCTTGGGGACAGACCGGCTGAGTGCCAATGAGCAGTTCTTC
TRBJ1-4	NA	TRBV9	NA	CASSVGPPGVKLFF	TGTGCCAGCAGCGTAGGGCCTCCTGGTGTAAAACTGTTTTTT
TRBJ1-2	NA	TRBV21-1	NA	CASRVSRTGNDYGYTF	TGTGCCAGCAGGGTTTCACGGACAGGGAACGACTATGGCTACACCTTC
TRBJ2-3	NA	TRBV24-1	TRBD2	CATSEASGGVLDTQYF	TGTGCCACCAGTGAGGCTAGCGGGGGGGTTTTAGATACGCAGTATTTT
TRBJ1-2	NA	TRBV5-1	NA	CASSQIPDGSRRYTF	TGCGCCAGCAGCCAGATCCCCGACGGGAGCCGACGCTACACCTTC
TRBJ2-5	NA	TRBV3-1/TRBV3-2	TRBD2	CASSRSSALAGSETQYF	TGTGCCAGCAGCCGATCCTCTGCCCTAGCGGGGTCAGAGACCCAGTACTTC
TRBJ2-2	NA	TRBV4-2	NA	CASSQEGGANTGELFF	TGTGCCAGCAGCCAAGAAGGGGGGGCGAACACCGGGGAGCTGTTTTTT
TRBJ2-3	NA	TRBV30	NA	CAWHSSGYGTDTQYF	TGTGCCTGGCACTCTTCAGGGTACGGCACAGATACGCAGTATTTT
TRBJ1-5	NA	TRBV21-1	NA	CASSKQGTGINQPQHF	TGTGCCAGCAGCAAACAGGGGACAGGAATAAATCAGCCCCAGCATTTT